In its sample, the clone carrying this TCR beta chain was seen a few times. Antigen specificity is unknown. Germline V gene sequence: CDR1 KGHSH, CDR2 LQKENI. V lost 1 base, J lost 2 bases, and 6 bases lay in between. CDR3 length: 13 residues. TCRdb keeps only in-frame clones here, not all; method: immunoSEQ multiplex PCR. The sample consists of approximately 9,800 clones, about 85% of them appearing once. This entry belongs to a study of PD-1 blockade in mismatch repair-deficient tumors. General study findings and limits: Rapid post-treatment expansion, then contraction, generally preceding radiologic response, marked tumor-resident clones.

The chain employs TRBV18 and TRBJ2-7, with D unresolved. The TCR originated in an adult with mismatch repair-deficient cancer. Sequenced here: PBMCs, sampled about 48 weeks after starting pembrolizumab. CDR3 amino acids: CASSPQSAYEQYF. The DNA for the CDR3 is TGTGCCAGCTCACCACAGTCAGCCTACGAGCAGTACTTC.